These 29 T cell receptor beta chains were sequenced from one sample in a study of siplizumab effects on memory and regulatory T cells. Cells from the mixed lymphocyte reaction underwent coculture for five to six days at 37 degrees C. These receptors are not linked to any known antigen. The protocol was immunoSEQ multiplex PCR, while the TCRdb copy is restricted to in-frame clones and leaves out a portion. The table shows roughly 13,000 clones, with approximately 48% occurring only once. The sequencing input was CFSE-low (dividing) CD4+ T cells sorted from an allogeneic mixed lymphocyte reaction. These receptors all come from a human donor in good health; the cells came from an allogeneic mixed lymphocyte reaction.

This chain connects TRBV5-4 to TRBJ1-3, with D possibly being TRBD1 (5 bases). CDR1 and CDR2 (germline): SGHNT, YYREEE (reference sequence). CDR3 length: 16 amino acids. V gave up 1 base and J gave up 0 bases, with 11 bases separating them. The CDR3 nucleotides read TGTGCCAGCAGCTTGAGGACGGGACGCTCTGGAAACACCATATATTTT. Protein product: CASSLRTGRSGNTIYF.

V gene TRBV6-6 combines with J gene TRBJ2-7; 7 positions match TRBD2. Trimming removed 7 bases from V and 5 bases from J; junction bases left unmatched: 2. Germline CDR1 is MNHNY and CDR2 is SVGAGI (reference sequence). The CDR3 is 11 residues long. CDR3: CASKAGHEQYF. The CDR3 DNA reads as TGTGCCAGCAAAGCGGGACACGAGCAGTACTTC.

This chain joins TRBV5-4 and TRBJ1-2, with D possibly matching TRBD1 (6 bases). Deletions cut 3 bases from V and 7 bases from J, with 16 bases between. CDR3 size: 14 residues. Germline CDR1 is SGHNT and CDR2 is YYREEE (reference sequence). The CDR3 reads CASSSGAGDGGYTF. CDR3 sequence (DNA): TGTGCCAGCAGCTCAGGGGCAGGGGATGGTGGCTACACCTTC.

The rearrangement joins TRBV4-1 to TRBJ2-7, with D unclear. The CDR3 runs 9 residues. Germline V gene data show CDR1 as MGHRA and CDR2 as YSYEKL. Trimming removed 9 bases from V and 3 bases from J, with 3 bases in between. CDR3: CASSYEQYF. As DNA, the CDR3 is TGCGCCAGTAGCTACGAGCAGTACTTC.

This clone was seen more than once but under ten times. The chain's CDR3 is CASSLGRMNTEAFF. The CDR3 coding sequence is TGTGCCAGCAGTCTGGGACGGATGAACACTGAAGCTTTCTTT. The chain recombines TRBV28 with TRBJ1-1; possibly TRBD1 for D (5 bases). The CDR3 is made up of 14 amino acids. Germline CDR1 reads MDHEN; CDR2 reads SYDVKM. The V end was cut by 5 bases, the J end by 0 bases, with 10 bases between.

V gene TRBV7-2 combines with J gene TRBJ2-5; 7 bases line up with TRBD2. The assigned J gene may be wrong: the sequence end matches TRBJ2-7 better. CDR1 and CDR2 from the germline V gene are SGHTA and FQGNSA. The CDR3 runs to 14 residues. The CDR3 nucleotides are TGTGCCAGCAGCTTGGCGGGAGTCTTCACCGAGCAGTACTTC. Residues: CASSLAGVFTEQYF.

The chain links TRBV2 to TRBJ2-1; no definite D call. Germline V gene lookup returns CDR1 SNHLY and CDR2 FYNNEI. The CDR3 is 14 amino acids. V lost 4 bases, J lost 2 bases, and 9 bases lay in between. The CDR3 sequence is CASSVLGPYNEQFF. CDR3 nucleotides: TGTGCCAGCAGTGTGCTAGGCCCCTACAATGAGCAGTTCTTC.

The V call is TRBV19, the J call TRBJ1-1; D is uncertain. Trimming took off 6 bases at V and 0 bases at J, with 17 bases between the two ends. Germline assignment: CDR1 LNHDA and CDR2 SQIVND (reference sequence). The CDR3 contains 16 residues. The CDR3 DNA sequence: TGTGCCAGTAGACCCAGTACGCCTCTCATGAACACTGAAGCTTTCTTT. Protein sequence: CASRPSTPLMNTEAFF.

The chain combines TRBV19 with TRBJ1-6, with D maybe TRBD1 (6 bases). Germline-derived CDR1 and CDR2 are LNHDA and SQIVND (reference sequence). V lost 8 bases to trimming and J lost 7 bases, with 12 bases between them. The CDR3 has 13 residues. The DNA for the CDR3 is TGTGCCAGTGTAGGGGGGTGGAATTCACCCCTCCACTTT. It codes for CASVGGWNSPLHF.

V and J are TRBV7-8 and TRBJ1-2; D gene ambiguous. CDR3 length: 16 residues. The germline V and J ends were trimmed by 4 bases and 8 bases, with 23 bases remaining between them. CDR1 is SGHVS, CDR2 FQNEAQ, per germline. The CDR3 region has the DNA TGTGCCAGCAGCTCAAACCCGCTTGTCCTAGCAAGCGGCTACACCTTC. Protein: CASSSNPLVLASGYTF.

The J gene is TRBJ1-2, the V gene TRBV2, with 10 positions matching TRBD1. This CDR3 region has 14 residues. Germline V gene data show CDR1 as SNHLY and CDR2 as FYNNEI. Losses at the gene ends were 3 bases for V and 3 bases for J; bases not matched to a gene: 1. In DNA, the CDR3 is TGTGCCAGCAGTGAGACAGGGGGCGACTATGGCTACACCTTC. Its translation is CASSETGGDYGYTF. Supplemented by reference TRBV2 and TRBJ1-2, the full variable domain reads EPEVTQTPSHQVTQMGQEVILRCVPISNHLYFYWYRQILGQKVEFLVSFYNNEISEKSEIFDDQFSVERPDGSNFTLKIRSTKLEDSAMYFCASSETGGDYGYTFGSGTRLTVV.

The chain joins TRBV18 to TRBJ2-3; TRBD1 matches at 7 bases. This CDR3 is 15 amino acids long. Germline V CDR1 and CDR2: KGHSH, LQKENI. The V segment lost 3 bases and the J segment 0 bases; nucleotides outside the gene matches: 3. CDR3 amino acids: CASSPSTGSTDTQYF. The CDR3 nucleotides read TGTGCCAGCTCACCGTCGACAGGGAGCACAGATACGCAGTATTTT.

V usage is TRBV29-1 and J usage is TRBJ2-7, with D possibly being TRBD1 (5 bases). Trimming removed 5 bases at V and 0 bases at J, with 14 bases between. The CDR3 runs 14 residues. The germline CDR1 and CDR2 sequences are SQVTM and ANQGSEA. The CDR3 loop reads CSVLDWTSSYEQYF. As DNA, the CDR3 is TGCAGCGTTTTAGACTGGACAAGCTCCTACGAGCAGTACTTC.

The chain combines TRBV15 with TRBJ1-2; TRBD1 matches at 7 bases. Germline V lookup: CDR1 LNHNV, CDR2 YYDKDF (reference sequence). J was trimmed by 4 bases and V by 6 bases; bases with no gene match: 8. This CDR3 is built from 14 residues. The CDR3 sequence is CATRRDSSAYGYTF. CDR3 nucleotides: TGTGCCACCAGAAGGGACAGCTCAGCCTATGGCTACACCTTC.

The table lists this clone with a few counts. V gene TRBV6-6 combines with J gene TRBJ2-7; D is unclear. Trimming left V 5 bases short and J 8 bases short, with 13 bases between. Germline CDR1 MNHNY, CDR2 SVGAGI (reference sequence). The CDR3 extends over 12 amino acids. CDR3 bases: TGTGCCAGCAGTACCCGGCCCGGCCAGCAGTACTTC. Protein product: CASSTRPGQQYF.

The chain is built from TRBV6-5 and TRBJ1-1, with no clear D. The V end lost 0 bases, the J end lost 1 base, and 9 bases lay between the germline ends. Germline V gene lookup returns CDR1 MNHEY and CDR2 SVGAGI. The CDR3 has 15 residues. The CDR3 spells CASSYSVRGNTEAFF. CDR3 DNA: TGTGCCAGCAGTTACTCGGTGCGGGGGAACACTGAAGCTTTCTTT.

The chain recombines TRBV7-9 with TRBJ1-1, with D possibly being TRBD1 (5 bases). This CDR3 is 12 amino acids long. Trimming cost V 4 bases and J 8 bases, with 11 bases left between them. The germline V gene has CDR1 SEHNR and CDR2 FQNEAQ (reference sequence). The CDR3 reads CASSYGTEEAFF. CDR3 bases: TGTGCCAGCAGCTACGGGACGGAAGAAGCTTTCTTT.

This clone came up a few times. V usage is TRBV4-2 and J usage is TRBJ1-2, with TRBD1 as a possible D gene (6 bases). V gave up 3 bases and J gave up 8 bases, with 13 bases separating them. The length of the CDR3 is 13 residues. CDR1 and CDR2 (germline): LGHNA, YNFKEQ. The CDR3: CASSQGDKRGYTF. In DNA, the CDR3 is TGTGCCAGCAGCCAGGGGGACAAGCGGGGCTACACCTTC.

This clone was detected a few times. V and J are TRBV11-3 and TRBJ2-1, with 11 bases fitting TRBD2. The CDR3 consists of 16 residues. Germline-derived CDR1 and CDR2 are SGHNT and YENEEA. V shed 6 bases and J 0 bases; nucleotides not matched to a gene: 4. The CDR3 sequence is CASRGLAESSYNEQFF. The CDR3, as DNA: TGTGCCAGCAGGGGACTAGCGGAAAGCTCCTACAATGAGCAGTTCTTC.

This clone is judged medium-sized (0.01 to 0.1%). The chain has TRBV18 and TRBJ2-4; a possible D gene is TRBD1 (5 bases). This CDR3 has 15 amino acids. Germline CDR1 is KGHSH and CDR2 is LQKENI. V dropped 3 bases and J dropped 0 bases, with 9 bases sitting between them. The CDR3 loop is CASSPTALAKNIQYF. CDR3 bases: TGTGCCAGCTCACCGACAGCTCTAGCCAAAAACATTCAGTACTTC.

The chain is built from TRBV4-2 and TRBJ2-1; no definite D call. This CDR3 has 16 residues. V shed 4 bases and J shed 7 bases, with 20 bases lying between them. Germline CDR1 reads LGHNA; CDR2 reads YNFKEQ. The CDR3 DNA is TGTGCCAGCAGCCCGGAGCTAACCCGCACGAGGAATGAGCAGTTCTTC. As protein: CASSPELTRTRNEQFF.

The chain joins TRBV11-2 to TRBJ2-5; the D gene is possibly TRBD2 (6 bases). The CDR3 spans 17 residues. V shed 1 base and J shed 1 base, with 16 bases lying between them. Germline V gene data show CDR1 as SGHAT and CDR2 as FQNNGV. CDR3 sequence reads: CASSLGGVGLPQETQYF. As DNA, the CDR3 is TGTGCCAGCAGCTTAGGCGGTGTTGGACTACCCCAAGAGACCCAGTACTTC.

Of note for this clone: Different DNA sequences within this sample yield the same CDR3. The chain has TRBV6-9 and TRBJ1-1; 7 positions agree with TRBD1. Per germline, CDR1 MNHGY and CDR2 SVAAGI. With V trimmed by 3 bases and J by 0 bases, 1 base remained unmatched. The CDR3 is 14 residues long. This chain's CDR3 is CASSYGTVNTEAFF. In nucleotides, the CDR3 is TGTGCCAGCAGTTACGGGACAGTGAACACTGAAGCTTTCTTT.

The table lists this clone with a few counts. The chain employs TRBV19 and TRBJ1-2, with D possibly TRBD1 on 5 matching bases. Trimming left V 1 base short and J 0 bases short, with 9 bases between. The CDR3 length is 15 residues. Germline assignment: CDR1 LNHDA and CDR2 SQIVND (reference sequence). The chain's CDR3 is CASSIAGGANYGYTF. CDR3 DNA sequence: TGTGCCAGTAGTATAGCGGGAGGGGCTAACTATGGCTACACCTTC. Drawing the rest from reference TRBV19 and TRBJ1-2, the complete variable domain is DGGITQSPKYLFRKEGQNVTLSCEQNLNHDAMYWYRQDPGQGLRLIYYSQIVNDFQKGDIAEGYSVSREKKESFPLTVTSAQKNPTAFYLCASSIAGGANYGYTFGSGTRLTVV.

This chain uses TRBV4-2 with TRBJ2-2, with D perhaps matching TRBD1 (5 bases). V dropped 3 bases and J dropped 4 bases, with 12 bases sitting between them. The germline gives CDR1 LGHNA, CDR2 YNFKEQ. There are 15 residues in the CDR3. CDR3 coding DNA: TGTGCCAGCAGCCAGGGTGACAGAATCACCGGGGAGCTGTTTTTT. Its protein product is CASSQGDRITGELFF.

This clone was counted between two and nine times. The chain has TRBV30 and TRBJ1-1; D not resolved. CDR3 length equals 15 residues. Trimming took 3 bases from V and 1 from J, leaving 15 bases between them. Germline CDR1 GTSNPN, CDR2 SVGIG (reference sequence). CDR3 DNA sequence: TGTGCCTGGAGCGCTTGGAGGGCCAGGAACACTGAAGCTTTCTTT. Its protein product is CAWSAWRARNTEAFF.

The V gene is TRBV7-9, the J gene TRBJ2-5, with D maybe TRBD1 (6 bases). Per the germline V gene, CDR1 is SEHNR and CDR2 is FQNEAQ (reference sequence). V dropped 5 bases and J dropped 2 bases, with 18 bases sitting between them. There are 16 residues in the CDR3. The CDR3 loop reads CASSPALGQPQETQYF. CDR3 nucleotides: TGTGCCAGCAGCCCCGCGCTCGGACAGCCGCAAGAGACCCAGTACTTC.

This clone has only a few counts. The rearrangement links TRBV6-1 to TRBJ1-2, with D perhaps TRBD1 (5 bases). V was cut by 1 base and J by 7 bases, with 16 bases left in between. Germline-derived CDR1 and CDR2 are MNHNS and SASEGT. The CDR3 is made up of 15 amino acids. CDR3 nucleotides: TGTGCCAGCAGTGAAGTATCCAGGGTGGGAGGTGGCTACACCTTC. It is translated as CASSEVSRVGGGYTF.

The chain is built from TRBV11-2 and TRBJ1-4; D is possibly TRBD1 (5 bases). The germline V gene encodes CDR1 SGHAT and CDR2 FQNNGV. This CDR3 spans 14 amino acids. Trimming removed 8 bases from V and 7 bases from J, with 17 bases in between. Here the CDR3 DNA reads TGTGCCAGCCGCCGTGGGGGTCTCGGTGAAAAACTGTTTTTT. Its translation is CASRRGGLGEKLFF.